This is a list of T cell receptor beta chains from one sample in a study of early T cells in non-severe SARS-CoV-2 infection. TCRdb re-derived calls from the 5' RACE reads in MiXCR, one entry per CDR3 protein. The sample records 85,000 to 90,000 distinct CDR3 sequences, about 14% being singletons. What was sequenced was whole blood. The receptors originated from an adult who was a healthcare worker with PCR-confirmed SARS-CoV-2 infection or an uninfected control (not recorded which). Each CDR3 is given with its conserved first and last residue. Fields, in order: CDR3 protein, CDR3 DNA, V gene, J gene, D gene, clone size. The D gene is left open where the match is weak. Where a row states a size, it is once, few, many or the class of an expanded clone; other rows omit it.

CASSLQGAPENEQFF	TGTGCCAGCAGTCTACAGGGGGCGCCAGAAAATGAGCAGTTCTTC	TRBV28	TRBJ2-1	TRBD1	few
CAIRTEQGAEAFF	TGTGCCATCAGAACCGAACAGGGAGCTGAAGCTTTCTTT	TRBV10-3	TRBJ1-1	-	few
CASSPWGGSSYNEQFF	TGTGCCAGCAGCCCATGGGGGGGGAGCTCCTACAATGAGCAGTTCTTC	TRBV28	TRBJ2-1	TRBD2	few
CASSQGPGQVGGYTF	TGTGCCAGCAGCCAAGGTCCGGGGCAAGTTGGTGGCTACACCTTC	TRBV7-9	TRBJ1-2	-	-
CASSLDGQRGTQYF	TGTGCCAGCAGCTTAGATGGCCAGCGAGGCACGCAGTATTTT	TRBV7-6	TRBJ2-3	-	-
CASSQFYTGTQRHTDTQYF	TGCGCCAGCAGCCAATTTTATACCGGGACCCAAAGACACACAGATACGCAGTATTTT	TRBV4-1	TRBJ2-3	-	few
CASSSTRVHSYNEQFF	TGTGCCAGCAGCTCCACTCGTGTGCACTCCTACAATGAGCAGTTCTTC	TRBV11-3	TRBJ2-1	-	once
CASSPKGGVRAGTDTQYF	TGTGCCAGCAGCCCAAAGGGGGGAGTTCGGGCAGGCACAGATACGCAGTATTTT	TRBV3-1	TRBJ2-3	-	-
CAGRWTVNGYTF	TGTGCCGGTCGGTGGACAGTTAATGGCTACACCTTC	TRBV30	TRBJ1-2	-	-
CASSFRTGSGNEQFF	TGTGCCAGCAGCTTCAGGACAGGGAGTGGCAATGAGCAGTTCTTC	TRBV7-6	TRBJ2-1	TRBD1	-
CASSGTGDTQYF	TGTGCCAGCAGTGGGACTGGGGATACGCAGTATTTT	TRBV27	TRBJ2-3	-	-
CASSYSRGHSGNTIYF	TGTGCCAGCAGTTACTCACGGGGCCACTCTGGAAACACCATATATTTT	TRBV6-5	TRBJ1-3	-	few
CSAHSGPAGRSNQPQHF	TGCAGTGCTCATTCGGGTCCGGCCGGACGGAGCAATCAGCCCCAGCATTTT	TRBV20-1	TRBJ1-5	-	many
CASSQRGGGNEQFF	TGCGCCAGCAGCCAGCGGGGAGGAGGCAATGAGCAGTTCTTC	TRBV5-1	TRBJ2-1	TRBD2	many
CTLTGPDGYTF	TGCACCCTGACAGGGCCCGATGGCTACACCTTC	TRBV29-1	TRBJ1-2	TRBD1	-
CASSLRGTGLANYGYTF	TGTGCCAGCAGCCTTCGCGGGACAGGGCTAGCTAACTATGGCTACACCTTC	TRBV5-5	TRBJ1-2	TRBD1	-
CASSLAGQNTGELFF	TGTGCCAGCAGCTTAGCGGGACAGAACACCGGGGAGCTGTTTTTT	TRBV7-2	TRBJ2-2	-	few
CATSNAADTQYF	TGTGCTACTTCCAATGCGGCAGATACGCAGTATTTT	TRBV12-5	TRBJ2-3	-	many
CAWSVQTEAFF	TGTGCCTGGAGTGTTCAGACTGAAGCTTTCTTT	TRBV30	TRBJ1-1	-	few
CASKLGGGPTDTQYF	TGTGCCAGCAAATTAGGCGGGGGTCCCACAGATACGCAGTATTTT	TRBV6-5	TRBJ2-3	TRBD2	-
CASSLVWGINEQFF	TGCGCCAGCAGCTTGGTCTGGGGGATCAATGAGCAGTTCTTC	TRBV5-1	TRBJ2-1	-	once
CASSGGALYGYTF	TGCGCCAGCAGTGGGGGAGCCCTCTATGGCTACACCTTC	TRBV5-1	TRBJ1-2	-	-
CASSPRLRQVNYGYTF	TGCGCCAGCAGCCCCCGACTCCGTCAGGTGAACTATGGCTACACCTTC	TRBV4-1	TRBJ1-2	-	-
CASSDPAPNTEAFF	TGTGCCAGCAGTGACCCCGCCCCGAACACTGAAGCTTTCTTT	TRBV2	TRBJ1-1	-	few
CASSQQGKASPLHF	TGTGCCAGCAGCCAACAGGGGAAAGCTTCACCCCTCCACTTT	TRBV14	TRBJ1-6	-	-
CASSLTGDTEAFF	TGTGCCAGCAGCCTGACAGGGGACACTGAAGCTTTCTTT	TRBV5-4	TRBJ1-1	TRBD1	-
CASSRDRFPYGYTF	TGTGCCAGCAGTCGGGACAGATTCCCGTATGGCTACACCTTC	TRBV12-3/TRBV12-4	TRBJ1-2	TRBD1	few